This T cell receptor beta chain was sequenced during a study of long-term antiretroviral therapy in people with HIV. Version v3.0 of the immunoSEQ assay was performed at survey level. The table came from immunoSEQ multiplex PCR; TCRdb's copy has only in-frame clones and leaves some out. The table includes roughly 14,000 clones, more than 65% detected once. CDR1 SGHTA and CDR2 FQGNSA come from the germline V gene. This CDR3 contains 15 residues. V shed 4 bases and J 7 bases; nucleotides not matched to a gene: 11. This material consisted of unsorted PBMCs, taken 0.4 years after starting antiretroviral therapy. The origin of this receptor is a young man with HIV. The chain links TRBV7-2 to TRBJ1-2; 8 bases map to TRBD1. CDR3 nucleotide sequence: TGTGCCAGCAGCTACGATAGGCAGGGGGCCTCTGGCTACACCTTC. Translation: CASSYDRQGASGYTF.